This T cell receptor beta chain is from a study of blood T cell repertoires in COVID-19. Study at large: Samples representing acute and convalescent COVID-19 were sourced from the United States, Italy and Spain. The cDNA or gDNA used as material had been derived from T cells, B-cell-depleted T cells, or PBMCs.

V trimming: 6 bases; J trimming: 2 bases; junction bases outside the gene matches: 4. Germline V gene sequence: CDR1 WSHSY, CDR2 SAAADI. The CDR3 totals 16 residues. Original methodology: For nucleated cells, counts were estimated from reference gene primer amplification. The method was immunoSEQ multiplex PCR; TCRdb's version includes in-frame clones alone and lacks a portion of them. V, J and clone size derive from that table, while D and trimming were established from the DNA sequence. The table has some 530,000 clones, 80% to 90% seen once. This chain connects TRBV10-2 to TRBJ2-2; 12 bases fit TRBD2. The TCR comes from a human donor in a cohort sampled during active COVID-19. Sequencing was carried out using peripheral blood. The CDR3: CASRLAGGANTGELFF. In nucleotides, the CDR3 is TGCGCCAGCAGGCTAGCGGGAGGGGCTAACACCGGGGAGCTGTTTTTT.